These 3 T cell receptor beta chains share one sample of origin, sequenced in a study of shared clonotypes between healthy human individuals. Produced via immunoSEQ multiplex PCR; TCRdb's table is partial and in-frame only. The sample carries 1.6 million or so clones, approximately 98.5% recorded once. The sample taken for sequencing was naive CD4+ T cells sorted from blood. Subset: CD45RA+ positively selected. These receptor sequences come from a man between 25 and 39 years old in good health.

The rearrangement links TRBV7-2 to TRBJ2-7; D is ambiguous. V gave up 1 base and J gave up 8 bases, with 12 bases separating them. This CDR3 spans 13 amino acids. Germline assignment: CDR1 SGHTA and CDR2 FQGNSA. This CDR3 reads CASSLGEGVKQYF. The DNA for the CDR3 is TGTGCCAGCAGCTTAGGGGAAGGTGTAAAGCAGTACTTC. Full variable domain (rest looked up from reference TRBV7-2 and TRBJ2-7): GAGVSQSPSNKVTEKGKDVELRCDPISGHTALYWYRQSLGQGLEFLIYFQGNSAPDKSGLPSDRFSAERTGGSVSTLTIQRTQQEDSAVYLCASSLGEGVKQYFGPGTRLTVT.

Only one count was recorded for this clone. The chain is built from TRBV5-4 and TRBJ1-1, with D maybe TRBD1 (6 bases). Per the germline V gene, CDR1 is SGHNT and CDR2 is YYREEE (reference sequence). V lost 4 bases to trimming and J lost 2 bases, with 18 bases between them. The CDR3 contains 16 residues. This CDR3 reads CASSTVGGQGNTEAFF. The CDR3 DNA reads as TGTGCCAGCAGCACGGTGGGGGGGCAGGGTAACACTGAAGCTTTCTTT.

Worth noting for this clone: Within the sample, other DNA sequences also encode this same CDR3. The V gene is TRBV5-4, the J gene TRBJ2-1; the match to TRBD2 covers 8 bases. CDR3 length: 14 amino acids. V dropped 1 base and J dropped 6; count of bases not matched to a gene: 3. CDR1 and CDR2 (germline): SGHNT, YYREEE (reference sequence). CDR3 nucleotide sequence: TGTGCCAGCAGCTTGACTAGCGGAGCCAATGAGCAGTTCTTC. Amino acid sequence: CASSLTSGANEQFF.